Listed here is a single T cell receptor (beta chain). Its target is unknown. V dropped 0 bases and J dropped 4; count of bases not matched to a gene: 6. The CDR3 is 16 residues long. Per germline, CDR1 SGHRS and CDR2 YFSETQ. Together with a sample-barcoded 5' primer, a J-beta primer mix was included in a second PCR lasting about 6 to 12 cycles. TCRdb re-called the 5' RACE reads with MiXCR, one entry per CDR3 protein. The table has 700,000 to 950,000 distinct CDR3 sequences, roughly 60% seen once. Donor samples were obtained from healthy Caucasian individuals from Russia, aged about 6 to 90. The data are from a study of blood T cells in healthy people across ages. Findings and limits, study-wide: Strong correlation existed between TCR beta diversity and naive T cell percentage. With age, beta diversity per million T cells declined roughly linearly, significantly by 30 to 40.

This TCR came from a man younger than 40 in good health. The chain uses TRBV5-1 and TRBJ2-2, with 7 bases identical to TRBD1. The source material was blood. CDR3 sequence (DNA): TGCGCCAGCAGCTTGGAGGGGGCTAGGATCACCGGGGAGCTGTTTTTT. Protein sequence: CASSLEGARITGELFF.